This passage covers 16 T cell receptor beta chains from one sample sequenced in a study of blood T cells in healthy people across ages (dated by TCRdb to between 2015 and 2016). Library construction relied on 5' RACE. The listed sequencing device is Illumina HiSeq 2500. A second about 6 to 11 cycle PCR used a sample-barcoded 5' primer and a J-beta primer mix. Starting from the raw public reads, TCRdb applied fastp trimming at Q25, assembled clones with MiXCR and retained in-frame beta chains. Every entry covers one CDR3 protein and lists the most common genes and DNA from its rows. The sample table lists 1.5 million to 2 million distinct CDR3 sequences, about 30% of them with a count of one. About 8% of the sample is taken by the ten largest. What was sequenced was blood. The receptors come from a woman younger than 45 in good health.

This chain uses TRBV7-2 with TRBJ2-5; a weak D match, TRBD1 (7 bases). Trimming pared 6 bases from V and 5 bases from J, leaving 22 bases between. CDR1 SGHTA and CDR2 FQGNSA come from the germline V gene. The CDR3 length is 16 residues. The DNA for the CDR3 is TGTGCCAGCAGTTTTCCAGCCTCAGGGGGGTGGGAGACCCAGTACTTC. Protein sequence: CASSFPASGGWETQYF.

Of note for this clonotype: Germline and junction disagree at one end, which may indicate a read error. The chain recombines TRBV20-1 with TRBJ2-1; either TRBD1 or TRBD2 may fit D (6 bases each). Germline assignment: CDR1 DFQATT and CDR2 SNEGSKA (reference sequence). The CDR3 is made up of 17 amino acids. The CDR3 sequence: CSASPNKGGPPYSEQFF. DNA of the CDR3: TGCAGTGCTAGTCCCAATAAGGGGGGACCCCCCTACAGTGAGCAGTTCTTC.

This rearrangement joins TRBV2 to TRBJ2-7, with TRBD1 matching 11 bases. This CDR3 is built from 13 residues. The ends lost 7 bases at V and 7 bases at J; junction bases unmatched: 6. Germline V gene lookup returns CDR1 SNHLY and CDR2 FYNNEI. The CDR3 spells CASTRDRGREQYF. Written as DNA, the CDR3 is TGTGCCAGCACCCGGGACAGGGGGAGGGAGCAGTACTTC.

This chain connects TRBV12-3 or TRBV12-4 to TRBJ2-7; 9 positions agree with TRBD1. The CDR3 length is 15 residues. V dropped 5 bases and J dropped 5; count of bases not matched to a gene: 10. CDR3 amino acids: CASSPSGTGHHEQYV. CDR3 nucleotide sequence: TGTGCCAGCAGTCCTTCCGGGACAGGGCATCACGAGCAGTACGTC.

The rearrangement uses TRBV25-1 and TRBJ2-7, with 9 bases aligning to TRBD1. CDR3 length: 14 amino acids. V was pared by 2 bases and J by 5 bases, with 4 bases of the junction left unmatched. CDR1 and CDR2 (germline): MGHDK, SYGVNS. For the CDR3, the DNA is TGTGCCAGCAGTGAAGTCGACAGGGGGAACGAGCAGTACTTC. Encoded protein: CASSEVDRGNEQYF.

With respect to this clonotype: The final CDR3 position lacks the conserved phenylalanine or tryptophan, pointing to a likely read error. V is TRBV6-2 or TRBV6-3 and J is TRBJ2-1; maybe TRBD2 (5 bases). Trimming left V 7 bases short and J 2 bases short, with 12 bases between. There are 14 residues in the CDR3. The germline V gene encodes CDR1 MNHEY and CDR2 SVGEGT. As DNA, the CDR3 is TGTGCCAGCACTAGCCTTCTGCCCTACAATGAGCAGTTCTTA. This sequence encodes CASTSLLPYNEQFL.

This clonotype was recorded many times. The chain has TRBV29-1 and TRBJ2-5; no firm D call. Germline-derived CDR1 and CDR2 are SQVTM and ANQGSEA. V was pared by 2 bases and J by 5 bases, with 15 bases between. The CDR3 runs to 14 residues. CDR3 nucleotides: TGCAGCGTTGAATACAGTACCATTTCTGAGACCCAGTACTTC. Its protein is CSVEYSTISETQYF.

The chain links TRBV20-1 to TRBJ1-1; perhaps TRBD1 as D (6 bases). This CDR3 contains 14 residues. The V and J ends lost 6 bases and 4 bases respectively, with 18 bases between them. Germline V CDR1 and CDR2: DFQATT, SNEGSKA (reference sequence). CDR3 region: CSAGDSRGATEAFF. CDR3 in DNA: TGCAGTGCGGGGGATTCTCGGGGGGCCACTGAAGCTTTCTTT.

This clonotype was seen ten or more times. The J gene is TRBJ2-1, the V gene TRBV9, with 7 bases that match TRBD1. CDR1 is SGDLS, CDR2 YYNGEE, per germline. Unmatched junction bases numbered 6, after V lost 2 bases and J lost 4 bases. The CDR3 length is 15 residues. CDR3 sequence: CASSVAGGTYNEQFF. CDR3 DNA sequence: TGTGCCAGCAGCGTCGCAGGGGGAACGTACAATGAGCAGTTCTTC.

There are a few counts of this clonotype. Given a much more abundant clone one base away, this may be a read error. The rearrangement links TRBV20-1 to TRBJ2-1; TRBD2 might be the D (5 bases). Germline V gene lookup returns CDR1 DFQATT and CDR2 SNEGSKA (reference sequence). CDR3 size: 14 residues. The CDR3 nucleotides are TGCAGTACTAGATGGTGGCGTCACTACAATGAGCAGTTCTTC. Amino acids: CSTRWWRHYNEQFF.

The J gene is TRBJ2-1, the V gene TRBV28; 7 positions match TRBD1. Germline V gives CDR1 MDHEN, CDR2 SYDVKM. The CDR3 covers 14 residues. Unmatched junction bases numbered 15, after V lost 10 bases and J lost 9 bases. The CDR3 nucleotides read TGTGCCACCGAGACGGACAGGCCCACAGGTGAGCAGTTCTTC. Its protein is CATETDRPTGEQFF.

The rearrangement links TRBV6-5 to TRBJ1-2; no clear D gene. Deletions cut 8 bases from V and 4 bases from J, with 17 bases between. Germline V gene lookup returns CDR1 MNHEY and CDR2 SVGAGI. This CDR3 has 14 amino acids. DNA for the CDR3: TGTGCCAGCGGGGTCTTAGAAGCCGGCTATGGCTACACCTTC. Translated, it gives CASGVLEAGYGYTF.

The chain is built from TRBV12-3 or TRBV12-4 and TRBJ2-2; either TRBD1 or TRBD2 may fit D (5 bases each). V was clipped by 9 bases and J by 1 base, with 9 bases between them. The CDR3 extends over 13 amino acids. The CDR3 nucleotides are TGTGCCAGGGGAGACAGGAACACCGGGGAGCTGTTTTTT. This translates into CARGDRNTGELFF.

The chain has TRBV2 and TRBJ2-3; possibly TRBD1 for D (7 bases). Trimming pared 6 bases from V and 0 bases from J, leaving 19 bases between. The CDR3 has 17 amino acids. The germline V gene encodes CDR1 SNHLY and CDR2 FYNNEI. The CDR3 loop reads CASRRGQTIGSTDTQYF. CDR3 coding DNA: TGTGCCAGCAGGCGGGGACAGACGATTGGAAGCACAGATACGCAGTATTTT.

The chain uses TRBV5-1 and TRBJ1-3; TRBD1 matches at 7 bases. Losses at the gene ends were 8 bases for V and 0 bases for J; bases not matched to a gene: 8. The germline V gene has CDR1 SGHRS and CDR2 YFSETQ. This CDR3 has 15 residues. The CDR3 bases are TGCGCCAGTCAACAGGGGACAGTCTCTGGAAACACCATATATTTT. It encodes CASQQGTVSGNTIYF.

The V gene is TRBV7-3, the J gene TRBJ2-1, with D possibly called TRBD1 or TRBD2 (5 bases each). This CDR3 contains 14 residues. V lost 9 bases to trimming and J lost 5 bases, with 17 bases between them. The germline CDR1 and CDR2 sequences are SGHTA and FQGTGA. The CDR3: CASSRTLRDNEQFF. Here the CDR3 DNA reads TGTGCCAGTTCCCGGACTCTCAGGGACAATGAGCAGTTCTTC.